This T cell receptor (beta chain) derives from a study of blood T cell repertoires in COVID-19 (dated by TCRdb to the early 2020s). Regarding the complete study: Samples from collaborators originated in the United States, Italy and Spain and spanned both the acute and convalescent phases of COVID-19. The prospective study material was composed of cDNA or gDNA derived from T cells, B-cell-depleted T cells, or PBMCs. Deeply sampled blood TCRbeta repertoires from subjects exposed to, actively infected with, or recovered from COVID-19 were included in the dataset. The repertoires were released in a freely available public database meant as a resource for research on the immune response to SARS-CoV-2. Samples came from the ongoing ImmuneRACE study (first 160 participants) plus 1,254 subjects from 6 global collaborators. The sample metadata nearly always contained a de-identified subject ID, COVID-19 status, age in years and sex. HLA class I and class II types, where available, came from metadata supplied by the sample provider rather than from assay-based typing.

The collaborating institutions used their own protocols to collect whole blood in K2EDTA tubes. For TCRbeta analysis, collaborator samples were shipped as frozen whole blood, as isolated PBMCs, or as DNA extracted from either sample type. Here is what the overall study found, with its caveats: The amount of clinical and demographic metadata varied by source and participant and was provided uncurated.

TCRbeta CDR3 regions were amplified from genomic DNA using the immunoSEQ Assay, a bias-controlled multiplex PCR. On the authors' methods: Nucleated cell counts per sample were estimated from amplification of reference gene primers within the assay. To quantify the absolute abundance of each unique TCRbeta CDR3 rearrangement, sequence reads were collapsed and filtered. For each sample, productive Simpson clonality was calculated as the square root of Simpson's diversity index over productive rearrangements. The source is immuneACCESS, and TCRdb retained only in-frame sequences with V and J called. Part of the clones is not carried over; for the studies checked, unresolved V genes explain less than half of this, and the remainder is unexplained. V, J and clone size reflect that table, while D and trimming were determined from the DNA. The sample profile shows tens of thousands of clones; just over 85% of them were found once. Clones ranked in the top ten supply 4.1% of the sample.

Relative to germline, V is missing 8 bases and J is missing 9 bases, with 5 bases of the junction outside any gene match. As encoded in the germline V gene, CDR1 is MRHNA while CDR2 is SNTAGT. From its cysteine to its phenylalanine, the CDR3 spans 12 amino acids. Left in the record is the CDR3 DNA by itself, 36 bases read in frame from the first base. As to this clone: Its antigen remains unidentified. No qualities accompany the bases; no much larger clone lies one base away.

This receptor was identified in a man in his forties or fifties with acute or convalescent COVID-19. The specimen was peripheral blood. The chain is assembled from TRBV6-4 and TRBJ2-1, with 9 bases matching TRBD2. The CDR3 here reads CASGAGGGEQFF. In nucleotide form, the sequence is TGTGCCAGCGGTGCGGGAGGGGGTGAGCAGTTCTTC.